The 8 T cell receptor beta chains presented below share a single source sample, sequenced in a study of T cells in Graves' hyperthyroidism and ophthalmopathy. The investigators amplified TCR beta CDR3 regions from RNA transcripts. TCR CDR3 underwent first-round RT-PCR with the HTBI primer set. MiXCR, run by TCRdb on the multiplex PCR reads, gives a single entry per CDR3 protein. The data hold more than 550,000 distinct CDR3 sequences, with approximately 42% observed a single time. The specimen sequenced was peripheral blood or thyroid tissue (not recorded which). The receptor source for this set is an adult man with Graves' disease, either hyperthyroidism or ophthalmopathy (not recorded which).

The V and J genes are TRBV29-1 and TRBJ1-2; D is ambiguous. The CDR3 totals 13 residues. V was clipped by 6 bases and J by 4 bases, with 15 bases between them. Germline CDR1 reads SQVTM; CDR2 reads ANQGSEA. CDR3 nucleotide sequence: TGCAGCGTGAGGCGGGGTAACGGCTATGGCTACACCTTC. It translates to CSVRRGNGYGYTF.

The rearrangement joins TRBV5-4 to TRBJ1-4; D might be TRBD1 (5 bases). V was trimmed by 0 bases and J by 8 bases, leaving 11 bases between them. Germline lookup yields CDR1 SGHNT and CDR2 YYREEE (reference sequence). The CDR3 has 14 residues. CDR3 DNA sequence: TGTGCCAGCAGCTTGGGGACACCCGGCGAAAAACTGTTTTTT. Protein: CASSLGTPGEKLFF.

The chain is built from TRBV20-1 and TRBJ1-5; D may be TRBD1 (6 bases). This CDR3 contains 14 residues. Deletions cut 5 bases from V and 1 base from J, with 12 bases between. CDR1 and CDR2 from the germline V gene are DFQATT and SNEGSKA (reference sequence). CDR3 nucleotide sequence: TGCAGTGCTTTAAAACAGGGAAGCAATCAGCCCCAGCATTTT. Amino acid sequence: CSALKQGSNQPQHF.

The chain joins TRBV9 to TRBJ2-3; a weak D match, TRBD1 (5 bases). Germline V gene sequence: CDR1 SGDLS, CDR2 YYNGEE. V lost 4 bases to trimming and J lost 4 bases, with 13 bases between them. The CDR3 extends over 14 amino acids. Here the CDR3 DNA reads TGTGCCAGCAGCCCAAGGGGTGGATCAGATACGCAGTATTTT. Its translation: CASSPRGGSDTQYF.

The chain employs TRBV11-1 and TRBJ1-5, with D possibly TRBD1 on 5 matching bases. Germline assignment: CDR1 SGHAT and CDR2 FQDESV (reference sequence). Trimming removed 5 bases at V and 0 bases at J, with 14 bases between. The CDR3 totals 16 residues. In DNA, the CDR3 is TGTGCCAGCAGCGTAACCCTTGGGGGTAGCAATCAGCCCCAGCATTTT. This gives the protein CASSVTLGGSNQPQHF.

The chain uses TRBV15 and TRBJ2-7; no clear D. With 2 bases removed from V and 7 bases from J, the gap between germline ends came to 9 bases. The CDR3 runs to 12 residues. Germline CDR1 LNHNV, CDR2 YYDKDF (reference sequence). The CDR3 protein is CATSRPQREQYF. CDR3 sequence (DNA): TGTGCCACCAGCAGACCGCAGAGGGAGCAGTACTTC.

V is TRBV2 and J is TRBJ2-7; 7 nucleotides match TRBD1. J was trimmed by 3 bases and V by 5 bases; bases with no gene match: 4. The CDR3 sequence is 13 residues long. The V gene's germline CDR1 is SNHLY and CDR2 FYNNEI. CDR3 nucleotide sequence: TGTGCCAGCAGTTGGGACAGAATCTACGAGCAGTACTTC. Protein product: CASSWDRIYEQYF.

This clonotype was counted between two and nine times. The genes are TRBV2 and TRBJ2-2; D not resolved. Trimming stripped 7 bases from V and 1 base from J, with 10 bases between. Germline V gene data show CDR1 as SNHLY and CDR2 as FYNNEI. The CDR3 spans 14 residues. This chain's CDR3 is CASTPRLNTGELFF. The CDR3 nucleotides read TGTGCCAGCACCCCTCGGCTGAACACCGGGGAGCTGTTTTTT. Looking up the rest from reference TRBV2 and TRBJ2-2 gives the full variable domain: EPEVTQTPSHQVTQMGQEVILRCVPISNHLYFYWYRQILGQKVEFLVSFYNNEISEKSEIFDDQFSVERPDGSNFTLKIRSTKLEDSAMYFCASTPRLNTGELFFGEGSRLTVL.